The clone carrying this T cell receptor beta chain was counted between two and nine times. Its antigen is not identified. The sample comes from a study of post-analysis software for immune sequencing data. Study results and limitations: Controls had lower frequencies than patients of four or five TRBV segments, which included TRBV5-6, TRBV5-1 and TRBV20-1.

The TCR beta cDNA libraries contained unique molecular identifiers. MiXCR was run by TCRdb on the PCR reads, yielding one entry per CDR3 protein. The table shows roughly 540,000 distinct CDR3 sequences, with under 40% occurring only once. V trimming: 4 bases; J trimming: 5 bases; junction bases outside the gene matches: 2. The CDR3 consists of 13 residues. Germline assignment: CDR1 MDHEN and CDR2 SYDVKM. This TCR derives from a girl aged 2-17 years with multiple sclerosis. Material for sequencing was blood. The J gene is TRBJ2-3, the V gene TRBV28; TRBD2 aligns across 8 bases. The CDR3 DNA reads as TGTGCCAGCAGTTCGGGACTAGTAGATACGCAGTATTTT. Translated: CASSSGLVDTQYF.